The following is a TCR beta chain sequence with its context. This clone occurred a few times. Its antigen remains undetermined. The sample holds no much larger clone one base away, and base qualities are not on file. Receptors were amplified or captured by the immunoSEQ multiplex PCR assay. For the multiplex PCR, a mixture combining 60 forward primers for TCR Vbeta segments and 13 reverse primers for TCR Jbeta segments was used. Amplification of the CDR3 region of rearranged TCR beta genes was performed with a multiplex PCR assay on genomic DNA. Amplified TCR beta libraries were sequenced as 87-base-pair reads on the Illumina HiSeq System. Per the authors' processing: A later analysis tallied tens of millions of unique TCR beta chains across the 640 or so repertoires, and 10 million to 11 million of those chains were shared by two or more donors. A nearest-neighbor algorithm error-corrected the raw reads and collapsed the reads into unique sequences, merging closely related sequences to remove PCR and sequencing errors. CDR3 sequences were aligned to IMGT reference sequences to assign V, D and J gene segments. For a sequence to be retained, a match of at least six nucleotides was required to both a V gene segment and a J gene segment. Rearrangements were classified as productive when the CDR3 lacked stop codons and remained in frame with V and J, and all other rearrangements were classified as non-productive. CDR3 was defined by IMGT convention, running from the second conserved V-encoded cysteine to the conserved J-encoded phenylalanine. The earlier analysis of about 610 of the donors excluded any sequence lacking an unambiguous match to a single V gene segment. An earlier analysis of fewer than 750 of the donors classified V segments as functional when productive rearrangements were above 56.7% and as segregating when the standard deviation between donors was above 5%. To diagnose cytomegalovirus status from the catalog of TCR beta chain sequences, a statistical classification framework was built. A later analysis assigned V and J genes by comparing TCR nucleotide sequences with IMGT/GENE-DB human TR gene sequences. In a later analysis, CDR3 sequences and most-parsimonious VDJ recombination scenarios were assigned using the TCRdist pipeline. A later analysis defined each TCR beta chain by its CDR3 amino acid sequence plus V-gene family, and excluded reads lacking a unique V-gene family. As a way to deal with suspected cross-contamination and a sequencing artifact, a later analysis dropped approximately 590 nucleotide sequences that were highly shared and had low generation probability. In a later analysis, a clonal expansion index for each public chain was calculated from normalized within-repertoire ranks of inferred template counts. Generation probabilities in a later analysis came from a VDJ recombination model fitted to out-of-frame rearrangements, and those results were checked against IGoR. A later analysis scored TCR-TCR, TCR-HLA and TCR-CMV co-occurrence with hypergeometric tests, applying a repertoire-size bias correction to TCR pairs. In a later analysis, false discovery rates were estimated by permuting HLA or CMV assignments 20 times. In a later analysis, co-occurring TCRs were grouped using DBSCAN, with TCRdist sequence similarity added in when clustering inside HLA-allele-positive subsets. For co-occurrence clustering, repertoires with fewer than 30,000 or more than 120,000 public chains were excluded, along with roughly 5 repertoires with anomalous nucleotide sharing. TCRdb carries this immuneACCESS record with in-frame sequences only. Its versions omit some clonotypes, under half of them owing to an unresolved V gene in the studies checked, with the rest unexplained. That table gives V, J and clone size, and the DNA gave D and trimming. The sample includes 200,000 to 250,000 clones, with over 70% observed a single time. Together, the top ten hold roughly 0.75% of the sample.

In total, 630 or so healthy bone marrow donors made up the cohort. Cohort members were all nominally healthy when sampled, although unrecorded immune exposures were likely present. The donor was CMV seronegative and was included in the group of several hundred seronegative cohort members. Every donor gave a peripheral blood sample, and the peripheral blood mononuclear cells from that sample were used for TCR beta sequencing. The Qiagen DNeasy Blood Extraction Kit was used to extract genomic DNA from the blood cell samples. The data belong to a study of cytomegalovirus exposure and HLA in healthy donors (TCRdb year 2017). Broadly, across the study: According to an earlier analysis of a few hundred of the donors, some 180 million T cells yielded roughly 110 million unique TCR beta sequences and around 300 Gb of sequence data. HLA typing covered class I and class II loci at four-digit resolution. In a later genetic analysis, genome-wide SNP genotypes for 398 of the 666 donors were used, and that subset was treated as a discovery cohort. To study patterns of TCR occurrence, a later analysis re-analyzed previously published TCR beta repertoires from 550 to 800 donors and added high-resolution HLA genotyping. A few DR-DQ haplotypes were treated as single units for association and clustering because of strong linkage in the cohort. The study profiled the T cell repertoires of under 850 subjects by immunosequencing and related them to cytomegalovirus serostatus. Typing coverage varied by locus: roughly 620-640 donors for A, B, C, DRB1 and DQB1; about 520 for DQA1; around 610 for DPA1; 450 to 480 for DPB1. Alongside the repertoire data, information on donor age, sex, ethnicity and CMV serostatus was compiled. All discovery cohort repertoires had been generated on a single sequencing platform. The aim of the study was to test whether cataloging public T cell receptors could identify signatures of past pathogen exposure. Of the roughly 400 genotyped donors, 70% to 90% were placed in the genetic ancestry cluster associated with self-reported Caucasian donors. Roughly 300 gigabases of sequencing data and approximately 84 million unique TCR sequences were included in an early release covering around 600 HLA-typed donors. In the later analysis, no new phenotypic data were used to find candidate immune exposures; instead, reliance was placed on TCR beta sequences and their occurrence across donors. To predict cytomegalovirus infection status, the study brought together high-throughput TCR immunosequencing, statistical association of individual TCRs with disease status, and machine learning. In addition to the first cohort of 650 to 750 subjects, a separate validation cohort of about 120 different subjects was used. An earlier analysis of around 580 of the donors used high-throughput TCR beta sequencing to judge whether each TCR beta V gene segment behaved as functional or pseudogenic. Across some 400 genotyped donors of the cohort, an average of about 200,000 unique TCR beta nucleotide sequences per donor were sequenced, and 15% to 20% of those sequences were non-productive.

Beyond this particular receptor, the publication reports: Most TCR sequences were seen in very few donors, while some public TCRs were found in many individuals. In a later analysis, some 17,000 TCR beta sequences were associated with specific HLA alleles at a false discovery rate of 0.05. A group of highly shared sequence variants was considered likely to be a technical artifact of the sequencing pipeline. According to a later genetic analysis, donors in an Asian-associated ancestry cluster had fewer N-insertions in productive TCRs than the approximately 710-donor mean. The cohort was sequenced for TCR beta chains only, and without alpha or paired-chain data the features that could be detected were limited. According to a later analysis, TCR association rates differed among HLA loci, with DRB1 alleles showing the most associated TCRs and HLA-C alleles showing the fewest. In both the original and validation cohorts, the classifier was reported to diagnose cytomegalovirus status with high specificity and sensitivity. Presence/absence analyses assumed roughly uniform sequencing depth across donors, an assumption that may not hold. Correlated functional status among segregating V segments might be attributable to linkage disequilibrium, but an unknown experimental factor could not be ruled out. A further reported finding was that TCR beta sequences accurately predicted the HLA-A and HLA-B alleles for most subjects in the first cohort. Compared with equally common non-associated chains, HLA-associated TCR beta chains in a later analysis were more clonally expanded and had lower generation probabilities. According to a later analysis, parvovirus B19, influenza, CMV and Epstein-Barr virus appeared linked to several top co-occurrence clusters. Some IMGT-functional V segments, including TRBV6-2 and TRBV6-3, could not be told apart with the 87-base-pair reads, so those segments were excluded. Because HLA typing was missing for some donors at each locus, association tests included only the typed subset. A total of fewer than 200 TCR beta chains were listed by the study as associated with cytomegalovirus. Approximately 18 rarely observed V segments, including chromosome 9 orphons, were excluded from the earlier analysis of just under 600 of the donors because counts were too low. A few of the identified cytomegalovirus-associated TCR beta chains were confirmed in vitro to be specific for cytomegalovirus antigens. Most CMV-associated TCR beta chains appeared to be HLA-restricted in a later analysis, and the HLA associations seemed to be driven largely by CMV exposure. Strong co-occurrence of HLA alleles, especially DR and DQ, made assigning TCR associations to individual alleles difficult. The only immune exposure information available for the cohort was CMV serostatus. The authors suggested that the approach could potentially be extended to other disease states and immunological phenotypes. An earlier analysis of around 600 of the donors showed that most TCR beta V segments appeared in productive rearrangements either about 87% or about 30% of the time, which broadly matched IMGT annotations. An association between a missense DCLRE1C variant and V-gene and J-gene trimming of TCR beta chains was found in a later genetic analysis and replicated in an independent cohort.

The CDR3, from cysteine to phenylalanine, totals 13 residues. The sequence is cut down to CDR3 DNA, 39 bases in frame from base 1. V sheds 9 bases and J sheds 0 bases, leaving 8 bases between their ends. The germline V gene sets CDR1 to SNHLY and CDR2 to FYNNEI. Sequences were obtained from PBMCs. This TCR was recovered from a boy younger than 10 in good health and CMV-seronegative. Rearrangement joined TRBV2 to TRBJ1-4, with the identity of the D gene unclear. CDR3 reads: CASELATNEKLFF. In nucleotides, the sequence is TGTGCCAGTGAACTTGCAACTAATGAAAAACTGTTTTTT.